The sequence of this TCR beta chain was determined in a study of molecular identifiers for immune sequencing clone quantification. The CDR3 totals 14 residues. The germline V gene has CDR1 SEHNR and CDR2 FQNEAQ (reference sequence). Notes on this clonotype: It is likely a read error, because the conserved phenylalanine at the end of the CDR3 is missing.

With RNA at 10%, 30% or 50%, naive CD8 libraries came from about 20,000 to 1,000,000 sorted cells. As CD8+CD4-CCR7+CD45RA+ cells, naive CD8 T cells were sorted. Via MiXCR, TCRdb re-called the PCR reads, giving one row per CDR3 protein. The sample includes over 85,000 distinct CDR3 sequences, around 27% of them seen just once. The sample taken for sequencing was naive CD8+ T cells from blood, with Jurkat cell RNA spiked in. Subset given: FACS-sorted CD8+CD4-CCR7+CD45RA+ naive T cells. This TCR came from a human donor in good health. Some libraries in this study had Jurkat cell RNA spiked in. The chain combines TRBV7-9 with TRBJ2-3; the match to TRBD1 covers 10 bases. DNA for the CDR3: TGTGCGAGCAGCCCAGGGACAGGGGTGGATACGCAGTATGTT. Translation gives CASSPGTGVDTQYV.